This entry lists 17 T cell receptor beta chains sequenced from one sample in a study of T cells expressing NK-cell markers. One entry per CDR3 protein, without DNA, is what TCRdb gives after re-calling the 5' RACE reads. The listing contains approximately 550,000 distinct CDR3 sequences. Sequenced: blood T cells: a sorted CD56 or NKG2C T cell subset, CD4+ or CD8+ T cells, or bulk PBMC T cells (not recorded which). All receptors come from a man aged 18 to 29 in good health.

The chain carries TRBV3-1 and TRBJ2-7; TCRdb designates TRBD2, a call that cannot be tested without DNA. The CDR3 loop spans 14 amino acids. Germline lookup yields CDR1 LGHDT and CDR2 YNNKEL (reference sequence). The CDR3 here is CASSQPGLGDEQYF.

V usage is TRBV6-1 and J usage is TRBJ1-3; lacking DNA, the TRBD1 call made by TCRdb goes unchecked. This CDR3 is 15 amino acids long. Germline-derived CDR1 and CDR2 are MNHNS and SASEGT. The CDR3 here is CATSPGENSGNTIYF.

The gene calls are TRBV9 and TRBJ2-2; TCRdb's D call, TRBD2, is unchecked because there is no DNA. In germline, CDR1 is SGDLS, CDR2 YYNGEE. The CDR3 consists of 16 residues. This CDR3 reads CASSAPAGVITGELFF.

The chain links TRBV30 to TRBJ1-6; TCRdb gives TRBD1 as the D gene, but with no DNA this cannot be confirmed. The CDR3 has 14 amino acids. CDR1 is GTSNPN, CDR2 SVGIG, per germline (reference sequence). The CDR3 spells CAWSPGTGDSPLHF. Combining the CDR3 with reference TRBV30 and TRBJ1-6 gives the whole variable domain SQTIHQWPATLVQPVGSPLSLECTVEGTSNPNLYWYRQAAGRGLQLLFYSVGIGQISSEVPQNLSASRPQDRQFILSSKKLLLSDSGFYLCAWSPGTGDSPLHFGNGTRLTVT.

CDR3 sequence: CASSPRERSYYEQYF. The J gene is TRBJ2-7, the V gene TRBV5-1; without DNA, the TCRdb call of TRBD1 cannot be checked. This CDR3 is 15 amino acids long. Germline-derived CDR1 and CDR2 are SGHRS and YFSETQ.

J is TRBJ2-1 and V is TRBV18; checking the TCRdb D call of TRBD1 is not possible without DNA. The length of the CDR3 is 16 residues. Germline V lookup: CDR1 KGHSH, CDR2 LQKENI. This CDR3 is CASSPREDRVYNEQFF. The whole variable domain, filled in from reference TRBV18 and TRBJ2-1, reads NAGVMQNPRHLVRRRGQEARLRCSPMKGHSHVYWYRQLPEEGLKFMVYLQKENIIDESGMPKERFSAEFPKEGPSILRIQQVVRGDSAAYFCASSPREDRVYNEQFFGPGTRLTVL.

The chain is built from TRBV20-1 and TRBJ2-3. Germline values: CDR1 DFQATT, CDR2 SNEGSKA (reference sequence). This CDR3 has 15 amino acids. CDR3 region: CSARVGIISTDTQYF.

V and J are TRBV5-1 and TRBJ2-7; TCRdb returns TRBD2, unconfirmable since there is no DNA. The CDR3 covers 15 residues. The germline CDR1 and CDR2 sequences are SGHRS and YFSETQ. This CDR3 reads CASSFSAGSTYEQYF.

The V gene is TRBV5-1, the J gene TRBJ2-1; TCRdb returns TRBD1, unconfirmable since there is no DNA. The CDR3 loop spans 15 amino acids. Germline CDR1 is SGHRS and CDR2 is YFSETQ. The CDR3 region is CASSLSGQAFYEQFF.

The chain joins TRBV6-5 to TRBJ2-3; lacking DNA, the TRBD2 call made by TCRdb goes unchecked. The CDR3 runs to 15 residues. CDR1 and CDR2 (germline): MNHEY, SVGAGI. This chain's CDR3 is CASSSTSGRLDTQYF.

This chain uses TRBV2 with TRBJ2-1; lacking DNA, the TRBD2 call made by TCRdb goes unchecked. The germline CDR1 and CDR2 sequences are SNHLY and FYNNEI. CDR3 length: 14 amino acids. The CDR3 protein is CASNRESGGDEQFF.

The chain has TRBV5-5 and TRBJ2-1. Germline V gene lookup returns CDR1 SGHKS and CDR2 YYEKEE (reference sequence). The CDR3 totals 17 residues. CDR3 in amino acids: CASSLERVASWYNEQFF. The complete variable domain, with remaining parts taken from reference TRBV5-5 and TRBJ2-1, reads DAGVTQSPTHLIKTRGQQVTLRCSPISGHKSVSWYQQVLGQGPQFIFQYYEKEERGRGNFPDRFSARQFPNYSSELNVNALLLGDSALYLCASSLERVASWYNEQFFGPGTRLTVL.

The chain uses TRBV7-8 and TRBJ2-3; TCRdb outputs TRBD2, but without DNA this stays unchecked. CDR1 is SGHVS and CDR2 is FQNEAQ in the germline V gene. The CDR3 consists of 14 residues. The CDR3 spells CASSPPGGPYTQYF.

V usage is TRBV20-1 and J usage is TRBJ2-1; TCRdb's D call, TRBD2, is unchecked because there is no DNA. Germline CDR1 and CDR2: DFQATT and SNEGSKA (reference sequence). The CDR3 has 14 amino acids. This CDR3 reads CSARVPSGNNEQFF.

The chain is built from TRBV12-3 or TRBV12-4 and TRBJ2-3; without DNA, the TCRdb call of TRBD2 cannot be checked. The CDR3 runs 18 residues. CDR3 protein: CASSLDGTSGTSTDTQYF.

The genes are TRBV20-1 and TRBJ2-1; lacking DNA, the TRBD2 call made by TCRdb goes unchecked. Germline CDR1 DFQATT, CDR2 SNEGSKA (reference sequence). The CDR3 spans 15 residues. CDR3 amino acids: CSARDLETSYNEQFF.

The chain carries TRBV24-1 and TRBJ1-5; TCRdb selects TRBD1, and the lack of DNA leaves this call unchecked. Germline V CDR1 and CDR2: KGHDR, SFDVKD. The CDR3 length is 16 residues. The CDR3 protein is CATSDDSDHSNQPQHF.